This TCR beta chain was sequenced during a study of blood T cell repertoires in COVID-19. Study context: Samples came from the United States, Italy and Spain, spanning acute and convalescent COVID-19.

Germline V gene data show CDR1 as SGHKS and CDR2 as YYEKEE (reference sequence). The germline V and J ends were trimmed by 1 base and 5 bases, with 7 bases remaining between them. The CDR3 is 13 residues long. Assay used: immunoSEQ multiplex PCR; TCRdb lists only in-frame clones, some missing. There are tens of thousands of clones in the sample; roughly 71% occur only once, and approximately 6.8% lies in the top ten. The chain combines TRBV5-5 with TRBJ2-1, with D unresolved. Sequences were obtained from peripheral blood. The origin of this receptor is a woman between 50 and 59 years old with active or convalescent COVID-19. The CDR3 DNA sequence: TGTGCCAGCAGCTTGATCCTCCACAATGAGCAGTTCTTC. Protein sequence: CASSLILHNEQFF.